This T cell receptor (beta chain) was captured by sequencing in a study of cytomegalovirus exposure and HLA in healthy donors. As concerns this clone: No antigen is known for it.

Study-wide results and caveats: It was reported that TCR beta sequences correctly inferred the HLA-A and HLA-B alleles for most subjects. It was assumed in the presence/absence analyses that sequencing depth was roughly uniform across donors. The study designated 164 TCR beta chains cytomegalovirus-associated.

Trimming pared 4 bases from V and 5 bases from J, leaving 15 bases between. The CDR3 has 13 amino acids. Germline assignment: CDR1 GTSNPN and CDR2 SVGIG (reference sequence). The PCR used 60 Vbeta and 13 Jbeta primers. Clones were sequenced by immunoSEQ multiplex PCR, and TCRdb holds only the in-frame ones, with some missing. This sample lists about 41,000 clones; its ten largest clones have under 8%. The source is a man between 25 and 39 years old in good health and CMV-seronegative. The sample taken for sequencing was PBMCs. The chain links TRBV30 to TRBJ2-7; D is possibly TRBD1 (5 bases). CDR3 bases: TGTGCCTGGACCAGACAGTTCGAACACGAGCAGTACTTC. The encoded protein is CAWTRQFEHEQYF.